A single sample is the source of the 26 T cell receptor beta chains below, sequenced in a study of cytomegalovirus exposure and HLA in healthy donors. PCR was performed using 60 Vbeta and 13 Jbeta primers. The data were produced by immunoSEQ multiplex PCR, yet TCRdb's version contains in-frame clones alone and is incomplete. This table lists roughly 84,000 clones. Source material: PBMCs. The receptors were gathered from a man between 45 and 60 years old in good health and CMV-seronegative.

DNA for the CDR3: TGTGCCAGCAGCCTTCTAGCGGGGGGTCATGATGAGCAGTTCTTC. It specifies CASSLLAGGHDEQFF. This chain uses TRBV28 with TRBJ2-1, with 11 nucleotides matching TRBD2. The CDR3 extends over 15 amino acids. After removal of 6 bases from V and 8 bases from J, the junction contained 9 bases not matched to a gene. Germline V gene sequence: CDR1 MDHEN, CDR2 SYDVKM.

In DNA, the CDR3 is TGTGCCAGCAGTGCCTCCGGGACAGGGGTCTACGAGCAGTACTTC. This gives the protein CASSASGTGVYEQYF. The chain links TRBV6-5 to TRBJ2-7; 10 nucleotides agree with TRBD1. V gave up 5 bases and J gave up 3 bases; unmatched junction bases: 7. Germline assignment: CDR1 MNHEY and CDR2 SVGAGI. This CDR3 region has 15 residues.

This chain links TRBV6-5 with TRBJ1-1; 7 nucleotides line up with TRBD1. CDR3 size: 12 residues. The trim removed 2 bases at V and 7 bases at J, leaving 1 base unmatched. Germline V gene data show CDR1 as MNHEY and CDR2 as SVGAGI. The CDR3 protein is CASSYRDSEAFF. Here the CDR3 DNA reads TGTGCCAGCAGTTACAGGGACAGTGAAGCTTTCTTT.

The chain uses TRBV5-6 and TRBJ1-1; D gene unclear. The CDR3 spans 14 residues. Germline loops: CDR1 SGHDT, CDR2 YYEEEE. V was cut by 5 bases and J by 1 base, with 12 bases left in between. CDR3 nucleotide sequence: TGTGCCAGCAGTTATCGACCGGGGAACACTGAAGCTTTCTTT. Translated: CASSYRPGNTEAFF.

The genes are TRBV2 and TRBJ1-1, with 7 positions matching TRBD1. Germline V CDR1 and CDR2: SNHLY, FYNNEI. Unmatched junction bases numbered 8, after V lost 9 bases and J lost 1 base. This CDR3 comprises 14 residues. CDR3: CASRQGGTNTEAFF. The CDR3 DNA is TGTGCCAGTAGACAGGGAGGCACGAACACTGAAGCTTTCTTT. The whole variable domain, remainder taken from reference TRBV2 and TRBJ1-1, is EPEVTQTPSHQVTQMGQEVILRCVPISNHLYFYWYRQILGQKVEFLVSFYNNEISEKSEIFDDQFSVERPDGSNFTLKIRSTKLEDSAMYFCASRQGGTNTEAFFGQGTRLTVV.

The V call is TRBV10-2, the J call TRBJ2-1, with 9 bases aligning to TRBD1. The CDR3 contains 15 residues. Germline V gene lookup returns CDR1 WSHSY and CDR2 SAAADI. V shed 1 base, J shed 3 bases, and the junction held 1 base outside the gene matches. The CDR3 sequence is CASSEWDRVYNEQFF. CDR3 bases: TGCGCCAGCAGTGAGTGGGACAGGGTCTACAATGAGCAGTTCTTC.

A remark on this clone: The sample has other DNA sequences that encode this CDR3 too. The CDR3 sequence is CASSYSDTAVDEQYF. CDR3 nucleotides: TGTGCCAGCAGTTACTCAGATACCGCGGTAGACGAGCAGTACTTC. The chain has TRBV6-5 and TRBJ2-7; D unclear. V was clipped by 0 bases and J by 5 bases, with 14 bases between them. Germline-derived CDR1 and CDR2 are MNHEY and SVGAGI. The CDR3 contains 15 residues.

The chain uses TRBV10-2 and TRBJ1-5, with TRBD1 matching over 8 bases. Germline CDR1 is WSHSY and CDR2 is SAAADI. The CDR3 contains 13 residues. V gave up 4 bases and J gave up 4 bases; unmatched junction bases: 0. This CDR3 reads CASSGTGNQPQHF. CDR3 sequence (DNA): TGCGCCAGCAGTGGGACAGGGAATCAGCCCCAGCATTTT.

The rearrangement uses TRBV2 and TRBJ1-2, with D possibly matching TRBD1 (6 bases). CDR3 length: 13 residues. V lost 4 bases, J lost 8 bases, and 14 bases lay in between. Germline CDR1 and CDR2: SNHLY and FYNNEI. CDR3 coding DNA: TGTGCCAGCAGTGCGAGCACAGGGACCGGCTACACCTTC. It translates to CASSASTGTGYTF.

This chain connects TRBV27 to TRBJ1-5; D not certain. There are 16 residues in the CDR3. From germline, CDR1 is MNHEY and CDR2 SMNVEV (reference sequence). Trimming left V 6 bases short and J 0 bases short, with 15 bases between. The CDR3 reads CASREGGNNSNQPQHF. The DNA of the CDR3 is TGTGCCAGCAGGGAGGGAGGGAATAATAGCAATCAGCCCCAGCATTTT.

The V and J genes are TRBV6-5 and TRBJ1-5; a possible D gene is TRBD1 (5 bases). The germline gives CDR1 MNHEY, CDR2 SVGAGI. The CDR3 totals 13 residues. Trimming took off 4 bases at V and 6 bases at J, with 10 bases between the two ends. The CDR3 reads CASSFGGGQPQHF. CDR3 bases: TGTGCCAGCAGTTTCGGGGGAGGTCAGCCCCAGCATTTT.

The chain is built from TRBV19 and TRBJ1-1, with D tentatively TRBD1 (6 bases). The V end was cut by 3 bases, the J end by 11 bases, with 13 bases between. The CDR3 is made up of 12 amino acids. Germline assignment: CDR1 LNHDA and CDR2 SQIVND (reference sequence). The CDR3 nucleotides read TGTGCCAGTAGTATGTCCAGGGGTGAGGCTTTCTTT. This sequence encodes CASSMSRGEAFF. Full variable domain (remainder filled in from reference TRBV19 and TRBJ1-1): DGGITQSPKYLFRKEGQNVTLSCEQNLNHDAMYWYRQDPGQGLRLIYYSQIVNDFQKGDIAEGYSVSREKKESFPLTVTSAQKNPTAFYLCASSMSRGEAFFGQGTRLTVV.

The chain uses TRBV28 and TRBJ2-7; D call uncertain. This CDR3 has 12 residues. V lost 4 bases, J lost 1 base, and 5 bases lay in between. Germline lookup yields CDR1 MDHEN and CDR2 SYDVKM. The CDR3 DNA is TGTGCCAGCAGTTCAGGATCCTACGAGCAGTACTTC. It specifies CASSSGSYEQYF.

The genes are TRBV5-1 and TRBJ2-7, with TRBD1 as a possible D gene (5 bases). Looked up from germline, CDR1 is SGHRS and CDR2 is YFSETQ. Trimming left V 3 bases short and J 0 bases short, with 10 bases between. This CDR3 is 14 amino acids long. The CDR3 DNA reads as TGCGCCAGCAGCTCGGACACATACTCCTACGAGCAGTACTTC. As protein: CASSSDTYSYEQYF.

The V and J genes are TRBV30 and TRBJ1-1; D not resolved. The length of the CDR3 is 13 residues. Trimming pared 1 base from V and 8 bases from J, leaving 14 bases between. Germline loops: CDR1 GTSNPN, CDR2 SVGIG (reference sequence). CDR3 nucleotides: TGTGCCTGGAGTGCCAGAGGGCCTCACGAAGCTTTCTTT. Residues: CAWSARGPHEAFF. Using reference TRBV30 and TRBJ1-1 for the parts outside the CDR3, the full variable domain is SQTIHQWPATLVQPVGSPLSLECTVEGTSNPNLYWYRQAAGRGLQLLFYSVGIGQISSEVPQNLSASRPQDRQFILSSKKLLLSDSGFYLCAWSARGPHEAFFGQGTRLTVV.

The chain couples TRBV7-2 to TRBJ2-2, with 9 bases fitting TRBD2. CDR3 size: 15 residues. Germline V lookup: CDR1 SGHTA, CDR2 FQGNSA. Germline trimming cut 3 bases from V and 5 bases from J; bases unmatched to any gene: 4. CDR3 sequence (DNA): TGTGCCAGCAGCTTTAACCTAGCGGGAACCGGGGAGCTGTTTTTT. Amino acids: CASSFNLAGTGELFF.

V is TRBV10-1 and J is TRBJ2-5; 9 positions match TRBD1. With V trimmed by 2 bases and J by 4 bases, 5 bases remained unmatched. This CDR3 is 15 amino acids long. CDR1 and CDR2 from the germline V gene are WNHNN and SYGVQD (reference sequence). The CDR3 bases are TGCGCCAGCAGTGAGGGACAGGGGATTGCAGAGACCCAGTACTTC. It translates to CASSEGQGIAETQYF.

CDR3 amino acids: CASTSGVGGFYEQYF. In nucleotides, the CDR3 is TGTGCCAGCACCTCGGGGGTGGGAGGATTCTACGAGCAGTACTTC. The chain links TRBV28 to TRBJ2-7; D is possibly TRBD2 (6 bases). The germline V gene encodes CDR1 MDHEN and CDR2 SYDVKM. The CDR3 extends over 15 amino acids. V gave up 7 bases and J gave up 3 bases, with 19 bases separating them.

The gene calls are TRBV28 and TRBJ1-5; D is ambiguous. This CDR3 is 14 amino acids long. In germline, CDR1 is MDHEN, CDR2 SYDVKM. V shed 1 base and J shed 3 bases, with 7 bases lying between them. CDR3 loop: CASSLSHNNQPQHF. The DNA of the CDR3 is TGTGCCAGCAGTTTATCACACAACAATCAGCCCCAGCATTTT.

V is TRBV7-2 and J is TRBJ2-7, with a possible D match to TRBD2 (5 bases). The CDR3 totals 11 residues. Trimming took off 5 bases at V and 8 bases at J, with 10 bases between the two ends. Germline CDR1 reads SGHTA; CDR2 reads FQGNSA. CDR3 loop: CASSASGQQYF. The CDR3 DNA sequence: TGTGCCAGCAGCGCGAGCGGACAGCAGTACTTC.

This sequence joins TRBV7-9 and TRBJ1-4; D unresolved. The CDR3 runs to 13 residues. Germline-derived CDR1 and CDR2 are SEHNR and FQNEAQ (reference sequence). V gave up 1 base and J gave up 10 bases, with 10 bases separating them. The CDR3 is CASSLGVTRKLFF. DNA for the CDR3: TGTGCCAGCAGCTTAGGTGTGACTCGAAAACTGTTTTTT. The full variable domain, completed using reference TRBV7-9 and TRBJ1-4, is DTGVSQNPRHKITKRGQNVTFRCDPISEHNRLYWYRQTLGQGPEFLTYFQNEAQLEKSRLLSDRFSAERPKGSFSTLEIQRTEQGDSAMYLCASSLGVTRKLFFGSGTQLSVL.

The gene calls are TRBV6-1 and TRBJ1-2; D not certain. Germline CDR1 is MNHNS and CDR2 is SASEGT. Trimming took 2 bases from V and 4 from J, leaving 11 bases between them. CDR3 length: 14 amino acids. CDR3 nucleotide sequence: TGTGCCAGCAGTGAAATAGAGGGAATCTATGGCTACACCTTC. Its protein is CASSEIEGIYGYTF.

J is TRBJ2-7 and V is TRBV30; D gene uncertain. CDR3 length equals 11 residues. Germline V CDR1 and CDR2: GTSNPN, SVGIG (reference sequence). Written as DNA, the CDR3 is TGTGCAACTTCGAGCGCCTACGAGCAGTACTTC. Its protein product is CATSSAYEQYF.

The CDR3, as DNA: TGTGCCAGCAGTCCCTTGACAGGGAGAATCTCCTACGAGCAGTACTTC. Its protein product is CASSPLTGRISYEQYF. This chain links TRBV27 with TRBJ2-7; 7 bases are shared with TRBD1. The V gene end was trimmed by 5 bases and the J gene end by 0 bases; junction bases not matched to a gene: 10. From germline, CDR1 is MNHEY and CDR2 SMNVEV (reference sequence). The CDR3 has 16 residues.

The chain has TRBV10-3 and TRBJ2-5; D call uncertain. The germline CDR1 and CDR2 sequences are ENHRY and SYGVKD. Trimming removed 6 bases from V and 1 base from J, with 6 bases in between. The CDR3 length is 12 residues. Here the CDR3 reads CAISAAQETQYF. DNA of the CDR3: TGTGCCATCAGCGCGGCCCAAGAGACCCAGTACTTC.

V and J are TRBV5-5 and TRBJ1-1; the D gene is possibly TRBD1 (5 bases). Germline V gene sequence: CDR1 SGHKS, CDR2 YYEKEE (reference sequence). The CDR3 contains 14 residues. Trimming pared 4 bases from V and 4 bases from J, leaving 14 bases between. The CDR3 sequence is CASSPQDIVTEAFF. In nucleotides, the CDR3 is TGTGCCAGCAGCCCACAGGACATAGTCACTGAAGCTTTCTTT. The variable domain in full, with the rest retrieved from reference TRBV5-5 and TRBJ1-1, is DAGVTQSPTHLIKTRGQQVTLRCSPISGHKSVSWYQQVLGQGPQFIFQYYEKEERGRGNFPDRFSARQFPNYSSELNVNALLLGDSALYLCASSPQDIVTEAFFGQGTRLTVV.